A selection of T cell receptor beta chains follows, all from one sample in a study of technical replicates of blood from a few donors. TCRdb keeps only in-frame clones here, not all; method: immunoSEQ multiplex PCR. The sample carries approximately 99,000 clones, about 96% recorded once. Sequencing input: T cells isolated from PBMCs. The receptor source for this set is a human donor in good health. Both conserved end residues are part of each CDR3. A D gene is named only where the DNA matches it firmly. For some rows the clone size is stated as once, few or many, or as a class when expanded; others skip it.

cdr3_nt: TGTGCCACTGGAGGGGTTGCTAATGAAAAACTGTTTTTT; cdr3_aa: CATGGVANEKLFF; j_call: TRBJ1-4; clone_size: -; v_call: TRBV19; d_call: -
cdr3_nt: TGTGCCTCGAACAGGGGGCGCATAGATACGCAGTATTTT; cdr3_aa: CASNRGRIDTQYF; j_call: TRBJ2-3; clone_size: -; v_call: TRBV30; d_call: TRBD1
cdr3_nt: TGTGCCAGCAGCCTTGGACAGATCTCTGAAGCTTTCTTT; cdr3_aa: CASSLGQISEAFF; j_call: TRBJ1-1; clone_size: once; v_call: TRBV7-3; d_call: -
cdr3_nt: TGTGCCAGCGGACCCCAACAGGTATTAGATGGCTACACCTTC; cdr3_aa: CASGPQQVLDGYTF; j_call: TRBJ1-2; clone_size: -; v_call: TRBV6-1; d_call: -
cdr3_nt: TGTGCCAGCAGCTTAGCGAGGACAGACTACGAGCAGTACTTC; cdr3_aa: CASSLARTDYEQYF; j_call: TRBJ2-7; clone_size: -; v_call: TRBV7-9; d_call: -
cdr3_nt: TGTGCCAGCAGCTTGGGTAGGCAGGGATACTATGGCTACACCTTC; cdr3_aa: CASSLGRQGYYGYTF; j_call: TRBJ1-2; clone_size: -; v_call: TRBV5-5; d_call: -
cdr3_nt: TGTGCCAGCAGCTCGACTAGCGGGGGACGAGGCGACGAGCAGTACTTC; cdr3_aa: CASSSTSGGRGDEQYF; j_call: TRBJ2-7; clone_size: -; v_call: TRBV7-2; d_call: TRBD2
cdr3_nt: TGTGCCATCAGTGAGGTGTCTAGCGGAGAGACCCAGTACTTC; cdr3_aa: CAISEVSSGETQYF; j_call: TRBJ2-5; clone_size: -; v_call: TRBV10-3; d_call: TRBD2
cdr3_nt: TGTGCCAGCAGCACCCAGGGGGATCACGGTCAGCCCCAGCATTTT; cdr3_aa: CASSTQGDHGQPQHF; j_call: TRBJ1-5; clone_size: -; v_call: TRBV11-2; d_call: TRBD1
cdr3_nt: TGTGCCAGCAGCCCGAGGATTAACTATGGCTACACCTTC; cdr3_aa: CASSPRINYGYTF; j_call: TRBJ1-2; clone_size: -; v_call: TRBV7-9; d_call: -
cdr3_nt: TGTGCCAGCAGCTCGAGACAGGGGGCGGGTGGCTACACCTTC; cdr3_aa: CASSSRQGAGGYTF; j_call: TRBJ1-2; clone_size: -; v_call: TRBV9; d_call: TRBD1
cdr3_nt: TGTGCCTGGGGGACAGGGGCGCAGTATTTT; cdr3_aa: CAWGTGAQYF; j_call: TRBJ2-3; clone_size: -; v_call: TRBV30; d_call: TRBD1
cdr3_nt: TGCGCCAGCAGCTTGAGAGGGCGGGAAAAACTGTTTTTT; cdr3_aa: CASSLRGREKLFF; j_call: TRBJ1-4; clone_size: -; v_call: TRBV5-1; d_call: -
cdr3_nt: TGTGCCAGCAGCCTTACTAGCGGGAGGAGTACCGGGGAGCTGTTTTTT; cdr3_aa: CASSLTSGRSTGELFF; j_call: TRBJ2-2; clone_size: -; v_call: TRBV11-3; d_call: TRBD2
cdr3_nt: TGCGCCCCCGACTTCTGCCCTACCCCAAGGACCGGGGAGCTGTTTTTT; cdr3_aa: CAPDFCPTPRTGELFF; j_call: TRBJ2-2; clone_size: -; v_call: TRBV23-1; d_call: -
cdr3_nt: TGCGCCAGCAGCCACCCGGGGGTTAATCAGCCCCAGCATTTT; cdr3_aa: CASSHPGVNQPQHF; j_call: TRBJ1-5; clone_size: -; v_call: TRBV4-1; d_call: -
cdr3_nt: TGTGCCAGCATGGGGCCGAACACTGAAGCTTTCTTT; cdr3_aa: CASMGPNTEAFF; j_call: TRBJ1-1; clone_size: -; v_call: TRBV25-1; d_call: -
cdr3_nt: TGCGCCAGCAGCCAAAAACTAGCGGACTACACCGGGGAGCTGTTTTTT; cdr3_aa: CASSQKLADYTGELFF; j_call: TRBJ2-2; clone_size: -; v_call: TRBV4-3; d_call: TRBD2
cdr3_nt: TGTGCCGGATCCGGGACAGGGTCCTACGAGCAGTACTTC; cdr3_aa: CAGSGTGSYEQYF; j_call: TRBJ2-7; clone_size: -; v_call: TRBV28; d_call: TRBD1